This is a list of T cell receptor beta chains from one sample in a study of OX40 agonist ivuxolimab in advanced cancers. Sequenced by immunoSEQ multiplex PCR; TCRdb stores in-frame clones only, minus some. The data hold tens of thousands of clones, with around four fifths observed a single time. This specimen was CD4+ or CD8+ T cells sorted from blood, taken in a trial of the OX40 agonist ivuxolimab. All receptors come from an adult with an advanced solid tumor such as melanoma, head and neck, liver or kidney cancer. Each CDR3 is given with its conserved first and last residue. D genes are given only for firm matches. The size field is filled for only some rows; it gives once, few, many or a size class.

v_gene	abundance	j_gene	d_gene	CDR3nt	CDR3aa
TRBV5-5	.	TRBJ1-5	.	TGTGCCAGCAGCTTAACAGTTAATCAGCCCCAGCATTTT	CASSLTVNQPQHF
TRBV5-6	.	TRBJ1-4	TRBD1	TGTGCCAGCAGCTTATCTGGACAGGGAGCTAATGAAAAACTGTTTTTT	CASSLSGQGANEKLFF
TRBV5-8	few	TRBJ2-2	.	TGTGCCAGCAGCCCAAGGACAACCAACACCGGGGAGCTGTTTTTT	CASSPRTTNTGELFF
TRBV4-1	.	TRBJ1-1	.	TGCGCCAGCAGCTGCTGGGCCGACACTGACGGTGAAGCTTTCTTT	CASSCWADTDGEAFF
TRBV13	once	TRBJ2-6	TRBD1	TGTGCCAGCAGCTTAGGCCCCGGCAGGGGGCCTGGGGCCAACGTCCTGACTTTC	CASSLGPGRGPGANVLTF
TRBV28	once	TRBJ2-7	.	TGTGCCAGCAGTTTAGGGGGGCCCTACGAGCAGTACTTC	CASSLGGPYEQYF
TRBV6-5	.	TRBJ2-1	TRBD2	TGTGCCAGCAGTTACACCAGCGGGAGGGCCCTTGAGCAGTTCTTC	CASSYTSGRALEQFF
TRBV2	.	TRBJ2-3	TRBD1	TGTGCCAGCACCAGGGGGGACAGGGGGCCGGATACGCAGTATTTT	CASTRGDRGPDTQYF
TRBV25-1	.	TRBJ2-3	.	TGTGCCAGCTCCAGGGGAGGGGAGAGCACAGATACGCAGTATTTT	CASSRGGESTDTQYF
TRBV5-8	.	TRBJ1-5	.	TGTGCCAGCAGCGGGACCGACAATCAGCCCCAGCATTTT	CASSGTDNQPQHF
TRBV19	.	TRBJ1-5	.	TGTGCCAGTAGTATGGTGGCCTATAGCAATCAGCCCCAGCATTTT	CASSMVAYSNQPQHF
TRBV14	.	TRBJ1-1	.	TGTGCCAGCAGCCAAGATTACTGGAACACTGAAGCTTTCTTT	CASSQDYWNTEAFF
TRBV7-3	.	TRBJ2-1	.	TGTGCCAGCAGCTTAATCGGCAGCGGCTACAATGAGCAGTTCTTC	CASSLIGSGYNEQFF
TRBV28	.	TRBJ1-5	.	TGTGCCAGCAGTTTATGGTCCCCCGGGGGAGGGCGTCAGCCCCAGCATTTT	CASSLWSPGGGRQPQHF
TRBV6-6	few	TRBJ2-1	.	TGTGCCAGCACCCACGGAGAGGGGACGAACTACAATGAGCAGTTCTTC	CASTHGEGTNYNEQFF
TRBV6-5	.	TRBJ2-2	.	TGTGCCAGCAGTTTAATAGGGGCTCGGAACACCGGGGAGCTGTTTTTT	CASSLIGARNTGELFF
TRBV7-3	once	TRBJ2-5	.	TGTGCCAGCAGCCCATTTCGACAGGCTAAAGAGACCCAGTACTTC	CASSPFRQAKETQYF
TRBV18	.	TRBJ2-1	TRBD2	TGTACTAGCGGGGAAGGCTCCTACAATGAGCAGTTCTTC	CTSGEGSYNEQFF
TRBV18	few	TRBJ1-4	.	TGTGCCAGCTCACCAGGGCCTAATGAAAAACTGTTTTTT	CASSPGPNEKLFF
TRBV28	.	TRBJ2-5	TRBD2	TGTGCCAGCATGGGTCGGCGAGCGGGGGCACAAGAGACCCAGTACTTC	CASMGRRAGAQETQYF
TRBV7-9	medium-sized	TRBJ1-3	TRBD1	TGTGCCAGCAGCTTAGGGACCGGGACAGGGGCTGGAAACACCATATATTTT	CASSLGTGTGAGNTIYF
TRBV7-2	.	TRBJ2-3	.	TGTGCCAGCAGCTTACTGGGGGTGCGCACAGATACGCAGTATTTT	CASSLLGVRTDTQYF
TRBV5-1	.	TRBJ2-1	TRBD2	TGCGCCAGCCGAGCGGGAGGGGTGCCTGGCAATGAGCAGTTCTTC	CASRAGGVPGNEQFF
TRBV10-3	once	TRBJ2-6	TRBD2	TGTGCCATCAGTGAGACCCTAACGACTAGCGGGGAGCTGAAGGGGGCCAACGTCCTGACTTTC	CAISETLTTSGELKGANVLTF
TRBV19	once	TRBJ1-5	.	TGTGCCACCAAACAGCAGGGCCCCGATAGCAATCAGCCCCAGCATTTT	CATKQQGPDSNQPQHF
TRBV7-3	.	TRBJ2-3	.	TGTGCCAGCAGCTCCCCGGGCGGGTACACAGATACGCAGTATTTT	CASSSPGGYTDTQYF
TRBV7-9	.	TRBJ2-3	.	TGTGCCAGCAGCTTAGCTGCGGGTCCAGATACGCAGTATTTT	CASSLAAGPDTQYF
TRBV7-4	.	TRBJ1-2	.	TGTGCCAGCAGCTTAGTTCGGACAGTAACTAACTATGGCTACACCTTC	CASSLVRTVTNYGYTF
TRBV5-1	.	TRBJ1-4	TRBD1	TGCGCCAGCAGCTTGAGGGGGGACAGGGATAATGAAAAACTGTTTTTT	CASSLRGDRDNEKLFF
TRBV5-6	few	TRBJ2-5	.	TGTGCCAGCAGCTTGGGGCTACCGACCCAGTACTTC	CASSLGLPTQYF
TRBV6-6	.	TRBJ2-1	TRBD2	TGTGCCAGCAGTTCCCCCGGGACTAGCGCACGGGATGAGCAGTTCTTC	CASSSPGTSARDEQFF
TRBV5-1	.	TRBJ2-5	.	TGCGCCAGCAGCCCGGGACGGACCTCCCAAGAGACCCAGTACTTC	CASSPGRTSQETQYF
TRBV12-5	.	TRBJ2-1	.	TGTGCTAGTGGTAAGTCGGGAGTCGATGAGCAGTTCTTC	CASGKSGVDEQFF
TRBV5-1	.	TRBJ2-3	.	TGCGCCAGCAGTCTAGTCGATAGCACAGATACGCAGTATTTT	CASSLVDSTDTQYF
TRBV6-5	.	TRBJ2-3	TRBD2	TGTGCCAGCAGTTCCCAGAATGGACTAGCGGGAGATACGCAGTATTTT	CASSSQNGLAGDTQYF
TRBV7-6	.	TRBJ2-1	TRBD1	TGTGCCAGCAGCGACCGGGACAGGGTGTACAATGAGCAGTTCTTC	CASSDRDRVYNEQFF
TRBV27	.	TRBJ1-4	.	TGTGCCAGCAGTTCACAGGGAGGTAATGAAAAACTGTTTTTT	CASSSQGGNEKLFF
TRBV9	.	TRBJ2-7	.	TGTGCCAGCAGTGCCGAGTACTCCTACGAGCAGTACTTC	CASSAEYSYEQYF
TRBV5-1	.	TRBJ2-1	TRBD1	TGCGCCAGCAGCTTGGAGACAGGGGGGTACATCAATGAGCAGTTCTTC	CASSLETGGYINEQFF
TRBV7-9	.	TRBJ2-1	TRBD2	TGTGCCAGCAGCGCGGGGGGCTTGGGTGAGCAGTTCTTC	CASSAGGLGEQFF
TRBV7-2	.	TRBJ2-1	TRBD2	TGTGCCAGCAGCTTAGCGCGCGGGCTAGCGGGTGAGCAGTTCTTC	CASSLARGLAGEQFF
TRBV7-9	.	TRBJ2-3	TRBD2	TGTGCCAGCAGCTTAGCTCGGGACTATAGCACAGATACGCAGTATTTT	CASSLARDYSTDTQYF
TRBV6-4	.	TRBJ2-7	TRBD1	TGTGCCAGCAGGGGGACAGGGGACTCCTACGAGCAGTACTTC	CASRGTGDSYEQYF
TRBV27	.	TRBJ2-7	.	TGTGCCAGCAGTCAGACTAGCTCCTACGAGCAGTACTTC	CASSQTSSYEQYF
TRBV6-5	.	TRBJ2-5	.	TGTGCCAGCAGCCCCTTAGGGGGAGAGACCCAGTACTTC	CASSPLGGETQYF
TRBV19	.	TRBJ1-1	.	TGTGCCAGTTCAAAGGGGACAACGAACACTGAAGCTTTCTTT	CASSKGTTNTEAFF
TRBV28	.	TRBJ1-1	.	TGTGCCAGCAGTTTTAGTGAGGACGGGGACACTGAAGCTTTCTTT	CASSFSEDGDTEAFF
TRBV4-1	.	TRBJ2-3	.	TGCGCCAGCAGCCAAGAGGGAACCCGCCAAGATACGCAGTATTTT	CASSQEGTRQDTQYF
TRBV4-2	.	TRBJ1-2	.	TGTGCCAGCAGCAAGGGGGATAACTATGGCTACACCTTC	CASSKGDNYGYTF
TRBV4-1	.	TRBJ2-6	.	TGCGCCAGCAGCCAATCGGGGGCGGAGCCTGACGTCCTGACTTTC	CASSQSGAEPDVLTF
TRBV6-4	.	TRBJ2-2	.	TGTGCCAGCAGTGACCCGAACACCGGGGAGCTGTTTTTT	CASSDPNTGELFF
TRBV7-9	.	TRBJ1-3	.	TGTGCCAGCAGCTTAGAGGGGGTCTCTGGAAACACCATATATTTT	CASSLEGVSGNTIYF
TRBV30	many	TRBJ2-6	.	TGTGCCTGTCCCCCTTCGGCCGGGGCCAACGTCCTGACTTTC	CACPPSAGANVLTF
TRBV7-3	.	TRBJ1-4	TRBD1	TGTGCCAGCAGCCCGATGGGACAGGGAGAAAAACTGTTTTTT	CASSPMGQGEKLFF
TRBV18	.	TRBJ2-1	.	TGTGCCAGCTCACCACGGACAGACCCCTACAATGAGCAGTTCTTC	CASSPRTDPYNEQFF
TRBV7-8	.	TRBJ1-2	.	TGTGCCAGCAGCTTATTCTCCCGTGGGGAGGGGACCTTC	CASSLFSRGEGTF
TRBV6-6	.	TRBJ1-2	.	TGTGCCTCCTTGGAGCCAGGACTAAAAGGCTACACCTTC	CASLEPGLKGYTF